This T cell receptor (beta chain) was retrieved from a study of control samples from healthy donors and cancer patients. This table comes from immunoSEQ multiplex PCR, and its TCRdb copy is limited to in-frame clones, with some not included. Here the sample spans about 55,000 clones, roughly 95% being singletons. Per the germline V gene, CDR1 is SGHTS and CDR2 is YDEGEE. CDR3 size: 17 residues. The V and J ends lost 5 bases and 3 bases, in that order; junction bases with no gene match: 12. The chain joins TRBV5-8 to TRBJ2-3; the match to TRBD2 covers 10 bases. Sequencing was carried out using blood. This sequence was found in a woman aged 18-30 years in good health. CDR3 residues: CASSPGVAGGLTDTQYF. CDR3 in DNA: TGTGCCAGCAGTCCCGGGGTAGCGGGGGGCCTAACAGATACGCAGTATTTT.